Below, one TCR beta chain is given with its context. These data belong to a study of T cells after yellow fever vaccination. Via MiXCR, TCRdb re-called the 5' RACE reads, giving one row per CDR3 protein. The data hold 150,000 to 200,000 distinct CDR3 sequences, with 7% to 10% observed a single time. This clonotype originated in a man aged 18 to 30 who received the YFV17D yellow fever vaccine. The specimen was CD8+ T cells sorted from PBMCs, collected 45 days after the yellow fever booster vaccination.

The CDR3 sequence: CASSYNPGGQGEGYTF. CDR3 in DNA: TGTGCCAGCAGTTATAATCCAGGAGGACAGGGTGAAGGCTACACCTTC. J is TRBJ1-2 and V is TRBV6-5; 8 nucleotides align to TRBD1. V lost 3 bases to trimming and J lost 8 bases; unmatched junction nucleotides: 14. Germline lookup yields CDR1 MNHEY and CDR2 SVGAGI. CDR3 length equals 16 residues.